This T cell receptor beta chain came from a study of blood T cell repertoires in COVID-19. Study details: COVID-19 samples from acute and convalescent phases originated in the United States, Italy and Spain. PBMCs, B-cell-depleted T cells, or T cells were the source of the cDNA or gDNA that made up the material.

The repertoire was sequenced with immunoSEQ multiplex PCR; TCRdb's copy has only in-frame clones and lacks some. The repertoire holds 130,000 to 150,000 clones, 84% seen once, with about a tenth in the top ten. Germline lookup yields CDR1 SGHRS and CDR2 YFSETQ. V lost 1 base to trimming and J lost 7 bases, with 9 bases between them. This CDR3 has 14 residues. Sequenced material: peripheral blood. The genes are TRBV5-1 and TRBJ1-6, with D unclear. The sequence was obtained from a man aged 55 to 69 with active or convalescent COVID-19. CDR3 nucleotide sequence: TGCGCCAGCAGCTTGACACAGTTCAATTCACCCCTCCACTTT. Protein: CASSLTQFNSPLHF.